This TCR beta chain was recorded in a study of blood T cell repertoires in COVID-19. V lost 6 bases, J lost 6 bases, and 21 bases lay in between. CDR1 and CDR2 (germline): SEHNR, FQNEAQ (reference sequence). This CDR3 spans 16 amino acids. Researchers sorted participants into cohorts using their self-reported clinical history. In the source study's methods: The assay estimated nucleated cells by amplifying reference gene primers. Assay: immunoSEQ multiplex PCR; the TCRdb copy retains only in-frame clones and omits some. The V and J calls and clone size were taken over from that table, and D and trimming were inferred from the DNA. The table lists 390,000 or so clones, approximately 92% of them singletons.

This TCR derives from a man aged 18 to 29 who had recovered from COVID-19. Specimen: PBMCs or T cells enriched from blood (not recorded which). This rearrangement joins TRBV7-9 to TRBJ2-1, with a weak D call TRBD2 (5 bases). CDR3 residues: CASSSKEGRFGNEQFF. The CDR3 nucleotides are TGTGCCAGCAGTTCTAAGGAAGGGAGATTTGGCAATGAGCAGTTCTTC.